This entry is about one T cell receptor beta chain. Its antigen is still unknown. The CDR3 is 16 amino acids. With 4 bases removed from V and 0 bases from J, the gap between germline ends came to 12 bases. The germline CDR1 and CDR2 sequences are MGHRA and YSYEKL. This sample was included in a study of response to subunit inactivated influenza vaccine. Study conclusions and caveats: Seasonal influenza vaccination, on each occasion, was suggested by the authors to recruit few new T cells.

TCRdb re-analysed the RT-PCR reads in MiXCR, keeping a single row per CDR3 protein. The sample includes about 570,000 distinct CDR3 sequences, roughly 10% of them seen just once. This TCR was recovered from a man aged 45-65 years who received an inactivated influenza vaccine. Sequencing used PBMCs from blood, obtained on the day of vaccination. The rearrangement links TRBV4-1 to TRBJ2-2, with D possibly matching TRBD1 (6 bases). In nucleotides, the CDR3 is TGCGCCAGCAGCCGACCCGGGACAACGAACACCGGGGAGCTGTTTTTT. Translated: CASSRPGTTNTGELFF.